The clone carrying this T cell receptor beta chain was detected a few times. Its specificity is not known. This sample was taken from a study of T-cell memory formation after mild COVID-19. The study's findings and limits: Mostly located in CM and EM were contracting CD4+ clones, with contracting CD8+ clones located in EMRA.

TCRdb reanalysed the 5' RACE reads using MiXCR and keeps one entry per CDR3 protein. The table lists a few hundred thousand distinct CDR3 sequences, about 16% of them singletons. Germline CDR1 KGHSH, CDR2 LQKENI. Trimming left V 3 bases short and J 3 bases short, with 9 bases between. The CDR3 consists of 13 residues. The receptor's source is a man aged 18-30 years who had mild COVID-19 (a few samples of this study predate the infection). Cell type and time point are not known. Source material: PBMCs or a T cell subset sorted from them (not recorded which). V and J are TRBV18 and TRBJ2-7, with a tentative D call TRBD2 (5 bases). The CDR3 region is CASSPTTHYEQYF. The CDR3 DNA reads TGTGCCAGCTCACCGACTACTCACTACGAGCAGTACTTC.